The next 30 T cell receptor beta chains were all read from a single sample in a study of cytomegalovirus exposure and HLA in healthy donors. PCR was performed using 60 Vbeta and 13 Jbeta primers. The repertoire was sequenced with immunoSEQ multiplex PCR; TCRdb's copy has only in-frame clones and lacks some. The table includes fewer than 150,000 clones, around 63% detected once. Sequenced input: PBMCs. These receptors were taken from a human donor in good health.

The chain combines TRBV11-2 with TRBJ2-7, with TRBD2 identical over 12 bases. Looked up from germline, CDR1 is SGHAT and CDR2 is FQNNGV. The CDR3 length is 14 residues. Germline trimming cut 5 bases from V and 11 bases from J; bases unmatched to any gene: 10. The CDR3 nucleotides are TGTGCCAGCAGCCCCCGACTAGCGGGAGAGGTTAAGTACTTC. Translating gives CASSPRLAGEVKYF.

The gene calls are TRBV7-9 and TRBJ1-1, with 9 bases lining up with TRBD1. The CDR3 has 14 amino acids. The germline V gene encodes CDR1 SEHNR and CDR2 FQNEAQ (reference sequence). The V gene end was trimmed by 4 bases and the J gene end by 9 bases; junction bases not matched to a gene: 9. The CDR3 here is CASSWDREGGKAFF. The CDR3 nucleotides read TGTGCCAGCAGCTGGGACAGGGAAGGAGGGAAAGCTTTCTTT.

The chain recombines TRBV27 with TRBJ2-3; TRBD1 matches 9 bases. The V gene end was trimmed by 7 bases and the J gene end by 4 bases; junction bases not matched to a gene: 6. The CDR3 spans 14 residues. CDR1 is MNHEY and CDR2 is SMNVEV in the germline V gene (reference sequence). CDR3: CASTTGGVADTQYF. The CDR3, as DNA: TGTGCCAGCACAACAGGGGGCGTGGCAGATACGCAGTATTTT.

CDR3 DNA sequence: TGCAGTGGCCGAACAGGGTCATCCTACGAGCAGTACTTC. It encodes CSGRTGSSYEQYF. This rearrangement joins TRBV29-1 to TRBJ2-7; the D gene is possibly TRBD1 (6 bases). This CDR3 contains 13 residues. CDR1 and CDR2 from the germline V gene are SQVTM and ANQGSEA.

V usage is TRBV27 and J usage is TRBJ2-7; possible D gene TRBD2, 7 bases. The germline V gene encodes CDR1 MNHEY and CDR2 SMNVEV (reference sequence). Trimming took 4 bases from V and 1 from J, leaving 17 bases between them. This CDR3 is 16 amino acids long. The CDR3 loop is CASSSPLGGPSYEQYF. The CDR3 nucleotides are TGTGCCAGCAGTTCCCCCCTGGGGGGGCCGTCCTACGAGCAGTACTTC.

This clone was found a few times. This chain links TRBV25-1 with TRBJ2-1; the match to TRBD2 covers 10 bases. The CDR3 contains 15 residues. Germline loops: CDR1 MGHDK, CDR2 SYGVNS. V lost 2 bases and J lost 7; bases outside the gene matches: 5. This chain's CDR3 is CASSESGRGVNEQFF. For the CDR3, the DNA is TGTGCCAGCAGTGAAAGCGGGAGGGGGGTGAATGAGCAGTTCTTC. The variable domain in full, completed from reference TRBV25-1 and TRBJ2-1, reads EADIYQTPRYLVIGTGKKITLECSQTMGHDKMYWYQQDPGMELHLIHYSYGVNSTEKGDLSSESTVSRIRTEHFPLTLESARPSHTSQYLCASSESGRGVNEQFFGPGTRLTVL.

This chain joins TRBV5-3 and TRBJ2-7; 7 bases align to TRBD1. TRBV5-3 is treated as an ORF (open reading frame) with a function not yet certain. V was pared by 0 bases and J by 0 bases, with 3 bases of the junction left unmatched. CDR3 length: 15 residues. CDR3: CARSLGTGDSYEQYF. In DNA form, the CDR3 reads TGTGCCAGAAGCTTGGGGACAGGTGACTCCTACGAGCAGTACTTC.

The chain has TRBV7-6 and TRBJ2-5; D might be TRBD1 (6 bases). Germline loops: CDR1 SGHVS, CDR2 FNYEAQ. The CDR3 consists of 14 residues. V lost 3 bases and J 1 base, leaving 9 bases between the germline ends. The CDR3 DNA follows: TGTGCCAGCAGCTTTCCAGGGGCCCAAGAGACCCAGTACTTC. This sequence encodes CASSFPGAQETQYF.

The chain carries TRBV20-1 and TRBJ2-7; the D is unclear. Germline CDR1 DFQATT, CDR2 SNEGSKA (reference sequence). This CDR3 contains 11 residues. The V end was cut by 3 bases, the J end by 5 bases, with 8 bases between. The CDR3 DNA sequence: TGCAGTGCTAGCAGAATGGACGAGCAGTACTTC. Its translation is CSASRMDEQYF.

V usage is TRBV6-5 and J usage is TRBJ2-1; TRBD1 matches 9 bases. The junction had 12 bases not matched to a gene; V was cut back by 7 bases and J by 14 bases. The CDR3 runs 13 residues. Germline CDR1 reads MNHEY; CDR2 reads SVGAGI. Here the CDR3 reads CASKGQGTSAKFF. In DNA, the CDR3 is TGTGCCAGCAAAGGACAGGGGACGTCGGCGAAGTTCTTC.

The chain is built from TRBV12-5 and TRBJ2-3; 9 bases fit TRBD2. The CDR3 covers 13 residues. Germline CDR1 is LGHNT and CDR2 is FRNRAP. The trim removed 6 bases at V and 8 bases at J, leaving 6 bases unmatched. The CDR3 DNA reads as TGTGCTAGTGGCACAGTGACTAGCGGTACGCAGTATTTT. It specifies CASGTVTSGTQYF.

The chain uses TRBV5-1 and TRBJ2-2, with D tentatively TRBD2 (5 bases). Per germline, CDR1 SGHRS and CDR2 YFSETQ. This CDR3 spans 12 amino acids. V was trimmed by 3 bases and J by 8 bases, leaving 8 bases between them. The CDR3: CASSSSRGELFF. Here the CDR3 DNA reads TGCGCCAGCAGCTCTAGCAGAGGGGAGCTGTTTTTT.

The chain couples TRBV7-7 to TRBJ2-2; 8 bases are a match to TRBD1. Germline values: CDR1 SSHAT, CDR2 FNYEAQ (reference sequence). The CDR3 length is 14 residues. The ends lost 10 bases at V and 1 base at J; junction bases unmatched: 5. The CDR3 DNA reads TGTGCCATAAGGACAGGGCGGAACACCGGGGAGCTGTTTTTT. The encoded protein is CAIRTGRNTGELFF. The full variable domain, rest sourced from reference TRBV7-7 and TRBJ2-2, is GAGVSQSPRYKVTKRGQDVTLRCDPISSHATLYWYQQALGQGPEFLTYFNYEAQPDKSGLPSDRFSAERPEGSISTLTIQRTEQRDSAMYRCAIRTGRNTGELFFGEGSRLTVL.

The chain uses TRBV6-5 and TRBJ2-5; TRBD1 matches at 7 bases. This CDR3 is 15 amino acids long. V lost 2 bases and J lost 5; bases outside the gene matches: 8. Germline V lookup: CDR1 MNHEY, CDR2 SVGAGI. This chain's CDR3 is CASSYQIQGYETQYF. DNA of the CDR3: TGTGCCAGCAGTTACCAGATACAGGGGTACGAGACCCAGTACTTC.

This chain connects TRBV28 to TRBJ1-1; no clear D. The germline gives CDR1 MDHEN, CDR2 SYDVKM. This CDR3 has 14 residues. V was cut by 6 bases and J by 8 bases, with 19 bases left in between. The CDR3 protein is CASSILQHSLEAFF. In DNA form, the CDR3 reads TGTGCCAGCAGCATCCTCCAACACAGCCTCGAAGCTTTCTTT.

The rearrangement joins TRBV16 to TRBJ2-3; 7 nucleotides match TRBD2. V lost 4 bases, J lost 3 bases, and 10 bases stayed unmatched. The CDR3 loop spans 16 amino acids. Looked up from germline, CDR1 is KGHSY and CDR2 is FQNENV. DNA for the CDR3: TGTGCCAGCAGCCCCTCCCGGGACTACCTAACAGATACGCAGTATTTT. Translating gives CASSPSRDYLTDTQYF.

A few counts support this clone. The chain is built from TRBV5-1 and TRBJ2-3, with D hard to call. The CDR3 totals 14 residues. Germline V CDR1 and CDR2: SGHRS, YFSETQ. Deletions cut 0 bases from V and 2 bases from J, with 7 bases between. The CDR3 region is CASSLGQLTDTQYF. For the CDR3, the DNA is TGCGCCAGCAGCTTGGGACAACTCACAGATACGCAGTATTTT. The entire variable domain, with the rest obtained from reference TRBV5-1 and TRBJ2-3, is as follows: KAGVTQTPRYLIKTRGQQVTLSCSPISGHRSVSWYQQTPGQGLQFLFEYFSETQRNKGNFPGRFSGRQFSNSRSEMNVSTLELGDSALYLCASSLGQLTDTQYFGPGTRLTVL.

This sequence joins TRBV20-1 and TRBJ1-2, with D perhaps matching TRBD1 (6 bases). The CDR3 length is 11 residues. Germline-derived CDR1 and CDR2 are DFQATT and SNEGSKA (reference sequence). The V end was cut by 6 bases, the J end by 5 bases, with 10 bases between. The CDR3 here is CSANQGYGYTF. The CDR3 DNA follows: TGCAGTGCCAATCAGGGGTATGGCTACACCTTC.

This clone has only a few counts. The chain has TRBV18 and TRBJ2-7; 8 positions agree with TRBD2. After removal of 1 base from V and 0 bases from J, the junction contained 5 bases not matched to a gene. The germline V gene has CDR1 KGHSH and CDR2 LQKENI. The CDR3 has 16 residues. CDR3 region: CASSPQNGRASYEQYF. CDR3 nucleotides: TGTGCCAGCTCACCACAGAACGGGAGGGCCTCCTACGAGCAGTACTTC.

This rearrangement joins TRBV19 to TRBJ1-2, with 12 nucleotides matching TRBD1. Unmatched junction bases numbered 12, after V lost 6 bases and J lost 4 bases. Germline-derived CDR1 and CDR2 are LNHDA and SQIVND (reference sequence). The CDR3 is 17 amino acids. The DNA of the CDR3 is TGTGCCAGTAGCAATGTGGGACAGGGGGCTTCTCGCTATGGCTACACCTTC. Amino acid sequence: CASSNVGQGASRYGYTF.

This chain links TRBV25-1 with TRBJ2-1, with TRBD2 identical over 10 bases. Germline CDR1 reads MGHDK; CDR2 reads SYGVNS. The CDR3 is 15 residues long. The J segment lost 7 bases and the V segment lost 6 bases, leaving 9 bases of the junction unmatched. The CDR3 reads CASSTMLAGVNEQFF. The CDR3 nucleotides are TGTGCCAGCAGCACAATGCTAGCGGGAGTTAATGAGCAGTTCTTC.

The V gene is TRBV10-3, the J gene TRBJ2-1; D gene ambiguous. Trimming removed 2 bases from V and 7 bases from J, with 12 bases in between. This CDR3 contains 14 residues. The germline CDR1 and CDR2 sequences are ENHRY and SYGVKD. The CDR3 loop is CAISEPPESNEQFF. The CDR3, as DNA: TGTGCCATCAGTGAGCCCCCTGAGAGTAATGAGCAGTTCTTC.

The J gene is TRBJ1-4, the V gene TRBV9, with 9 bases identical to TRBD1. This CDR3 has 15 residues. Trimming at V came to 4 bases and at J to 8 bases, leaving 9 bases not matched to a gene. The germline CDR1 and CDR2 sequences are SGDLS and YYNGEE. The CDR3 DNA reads TGTGCCAGCAGCTTCTCACAGGGGGCTAGGGAAAAACTGTTTTTT. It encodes CASSFSQGAREKLFF.

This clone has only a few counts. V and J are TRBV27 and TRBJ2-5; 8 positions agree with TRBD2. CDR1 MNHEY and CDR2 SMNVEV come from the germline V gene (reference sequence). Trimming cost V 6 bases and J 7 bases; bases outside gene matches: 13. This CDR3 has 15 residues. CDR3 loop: CASSRRGGPGGTQYF. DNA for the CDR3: TGTGCCAGCAGCCGCCGGGGGGGGCCGGGGGGGACCCAGTACTTC.

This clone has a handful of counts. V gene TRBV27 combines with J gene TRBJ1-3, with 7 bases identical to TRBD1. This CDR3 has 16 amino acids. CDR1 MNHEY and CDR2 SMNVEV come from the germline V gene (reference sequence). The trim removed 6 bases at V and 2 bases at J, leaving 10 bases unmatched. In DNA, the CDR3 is TGTGCCAGCAGCCTAGCCGGGACAGAGACTGGAAACACCATATATTTT. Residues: CASSLAGTETGNTIYF.

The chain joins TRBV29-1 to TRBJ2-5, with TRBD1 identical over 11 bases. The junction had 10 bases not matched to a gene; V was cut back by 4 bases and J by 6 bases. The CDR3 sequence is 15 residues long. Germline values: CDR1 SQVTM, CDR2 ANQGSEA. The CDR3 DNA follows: TGCAGCGTTGGGGGGGAGGGGACAGGGGGAAAGACCCAGTACTTC. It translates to CSVGGEGTGGKTQYF.

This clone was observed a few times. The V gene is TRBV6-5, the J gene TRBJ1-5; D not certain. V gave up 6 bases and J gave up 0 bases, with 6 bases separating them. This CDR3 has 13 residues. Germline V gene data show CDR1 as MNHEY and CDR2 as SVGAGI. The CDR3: CASRQYSNQPQHF. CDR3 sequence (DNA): TGTGCCAGCAGGCAGTATAGCAATCAGCCCCAGCATTTT.

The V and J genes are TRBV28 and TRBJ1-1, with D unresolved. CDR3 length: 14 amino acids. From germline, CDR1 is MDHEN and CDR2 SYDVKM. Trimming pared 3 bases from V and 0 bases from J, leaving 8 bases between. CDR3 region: CASSFLPVNTEAFF. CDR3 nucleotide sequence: TGTGCCAGCAGTTTTTTGCCGGTGAACACTGAAGCTTTCTTT.

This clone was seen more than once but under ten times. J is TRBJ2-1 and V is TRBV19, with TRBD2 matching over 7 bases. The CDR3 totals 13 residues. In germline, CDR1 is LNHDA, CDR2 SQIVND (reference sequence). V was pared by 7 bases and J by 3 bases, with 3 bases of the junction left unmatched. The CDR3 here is CASTPGGYNEQFF. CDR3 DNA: TGTGCCAGTACCCCGGGAGGCTACAATGAGCAGTTCTTC.

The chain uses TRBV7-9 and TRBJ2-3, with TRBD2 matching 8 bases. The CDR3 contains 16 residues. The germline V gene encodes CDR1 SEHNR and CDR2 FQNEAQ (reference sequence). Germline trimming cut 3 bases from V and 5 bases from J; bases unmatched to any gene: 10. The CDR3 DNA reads TGTGCCAGCAGCTTGACGGGAGGGCTGGGCGGAGATACGCAGTATTTT. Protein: CASSLTGGLGGDTQYF.